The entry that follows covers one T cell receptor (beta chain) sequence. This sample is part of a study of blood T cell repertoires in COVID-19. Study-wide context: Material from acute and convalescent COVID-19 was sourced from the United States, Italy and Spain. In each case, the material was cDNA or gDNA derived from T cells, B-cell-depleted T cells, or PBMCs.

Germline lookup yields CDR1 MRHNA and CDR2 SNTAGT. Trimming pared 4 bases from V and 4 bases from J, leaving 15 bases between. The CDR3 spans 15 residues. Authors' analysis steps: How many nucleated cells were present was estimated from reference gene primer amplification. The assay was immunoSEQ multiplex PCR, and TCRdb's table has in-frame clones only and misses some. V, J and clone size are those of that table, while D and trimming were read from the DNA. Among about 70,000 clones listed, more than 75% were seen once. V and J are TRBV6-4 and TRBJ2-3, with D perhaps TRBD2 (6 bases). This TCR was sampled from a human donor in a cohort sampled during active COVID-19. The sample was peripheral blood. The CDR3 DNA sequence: TGTGCCAGCAGTGTCCAGGGAGGAAGTGCAGATACGCAGTATTTT. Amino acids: CASSVQGGSADTQYF.